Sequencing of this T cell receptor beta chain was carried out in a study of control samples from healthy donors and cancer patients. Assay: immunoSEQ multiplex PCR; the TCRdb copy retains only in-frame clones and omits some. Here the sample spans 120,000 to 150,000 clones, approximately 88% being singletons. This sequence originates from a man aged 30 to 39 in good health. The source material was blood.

The CDR3 sequence is CASSQDGREQFF. The CDR3 nucleotides read TGTGCCAGCAGCCAAGATGGCCGGGAGCAGTTCTTC. The chain uses TRBV4-2 and TRBJ2-1; D is uncertain. CDR3 size: 12 residues. Deletions cut 0 bases from V and 10 bases from J, with 7 bases between. Germline lookup yields CDR1 LGHNA and CDR2 YNFKEQ.